This T cell receptor beta chain was retrieved from a study of identifying expanded T cells in peripheral blood (dated by TCRdb to the late 2010s). Regarding the complete study: Separate aliquots of the same genomic DNA pool were sequenced to produce technical replicates, and four replicates were compared in pairs. Results and caveats for the whole study, not just this receptor: Across all healthy donors, variance in clone template counts between approximately 2-week samples was found to increase significantly with total template count. The binomial model flagged approximately 1.1 differentially abundant clones between technical replicates but about 16 over around two weeks and 19 over around four weeks. Across all healthy-donor time intervals, the beta-binomial model significantly cut both the number of clones called differentially abundant and the false-positive rate. The authors expected that biological variance in healthy repertoires might rise further over much longer intervals, such as months to years.

During the collection period, no infections or other immune events were recorded for the healthy donors. Blood repertoires from healthy donors were used as a training cohort for calibrating time-dependent variance in a beta-binomial model of differential abundance of T-cell clones. The training cohort included around ten healthy donors, of whom 3 were female and 7 were male. Donor ages ranged from 29 to 64 years, with an average of approximately 43 years. Whole blood from each healthy donor was obtained from a commercial supplier and was collected at three time points two to three weeks apart. For immunosequencing, genomic DNA was extracted from whole blood that had not been sorted. To note about this clone: The clone's antigen remains unknown. No qualities accompany the bases; no much larger clone lies one base away.

TCRbeta CDR3 regions were profiled with the immunoSEQ Assay using bias-controlled multiplex PCR amplification of genomic DNA. The authors' analysis ran thus. The absolute abundance of each unique TCRbeta CDR3 region was quantified after sequences were collapsed and filtered. Differential abundance was tested with a binomial (Fisher-equivalent) model and with a beta-binomial model adding time-dependent variance fitted from healthy donors. Clones with fewer than 5 combined templates were removed, and a clone was called differentially abundant if the clone's Benjamini-Hochberg FDR was below 0.01. Beta-binomial variance was modeled as a function of total template count across the two samples using the form v = (b*log(k)+a)^2. Not all clones reach the TCRdb copy of this immuneACCESS table, which keeps in-frame sequences only. Checked studies attribute under half of the gap to unresolved V genes and leave the rest unexplained. That table supplies the V and J calls and clone size; D and trimming were determined from the DNA. The sample has over 100,000 clones on record, 88% of them singletons. Jointly, the top ten make up just under 8.5% of the sample.

A distance of 13 bases separates the germline ends of V and J, which lose 4 bases and 9 bases respectively. Including the terminal cysteine and phenylalanine, the CDR3 comprises 13 residues. Only the CDR3 portion is preserved as DNA: 39 bases, with reading frame beginning at the first base. According to the germline V gene (reference sequence), CDR1 reads GTSNPN and CDR2 reads SVGIG. The rearranged chain carries TRBV30 and TRBJ1-6, with no reliable assignment of the D segment. The receptor comes from a person between 18 and 75 years old in good health. Sequencing used blood. The CDR3 has the sequence CAWNGLSGSPLHF. In nucleotide form, the sequence is TGTGCCTGGAACGGACTTAGCGGTTCACCCCTCCACTTT.